This T cell receptor beta chain was documented in a study of cytomegalovirus exposure and HLA in healthy donors. Overall study findings and caveats: Among the sequence variants, a highly shared cluster was likely an artifact of sequencing.

Between the trimmed V and J ends, which lost 5 bases and 11 bases, there was a span of 15 bases. Germline CDR1 reads SQVTM; CDR2 reads ANQGSEA. The CDR3 is made up of 11 amino acids. Notes on this clone: Its antigen is undetermined.

In the PCR, 60 Vbeta and 13 Jbeta primers were used. The assay was immunoSEQ multiplex PCR, and TCRdb's table has in-frame clones only and misses some. This repertoire includes 150,000 or so clones. This receptor was identified in a woman aged 45-60 years in good health and CMV-seronegative. Source material: PBMCs. The gene calls are TRBV29-1 and TRBJ1-1; D gene unclear. The CDR3: CSVREQTGAFF. The DNA for the CDR3 is TGCAGCGTTCGGGAACAGACCGGTGCTTTCTTT.